A single sample gave rise to the 23 T cell receptor beta chains below, sequenced in a study of T cell repertoires in cytomegalovirus infection. TCRdb passed the reads through MiXCR, listing each CDR3 protein once. This sample has some 150,000 distinct CDR3 sequences; 6.5% occur once, and the top ten carry more than 15%. The source material was PBMCs. The receptors were sampled from a human donor in good health (CMV status not recorded). Some clones in this sample may be carry-over from other donors' samples.

In its sample, this clonotype was seen many times. This chain uses TRBV7-2 with TRBJ2-2; weak D call: TRBD2 (6 bases). V was pared by 2 bases and J by 7 bases, with 20 bases between. This CDR3 has 17 amino acids. Per the germline V gene, CDR1 is SGHTA and CDR2 is FQGNSA. CDR3 nucleotides: TGTGCCAGCAGCTTAAGGCCGGGACTTGTCTCGGGCGGGGAGCTGTTTTTT. It specifies CASSLRPGLVSGGELFF. The complete variable domain, with remaining parts taken from reference TRBV7-2 and TRBJ2-2, reads GAGVSQSPSNKVTEKGKDVELRCDPISGHTALYWYRQSLGQGLEFLIYFQGNSAPDKSGLPSDRFSAERTGGSVSTLTIQRTQQEDSAVYLCASSLRPGLVSGGELFFGEGSRLTVL.

This clonotype was recorded at least ten times. The chain combines TRBV7-2 with TRBJ2-7; 11 nucleotides line up with TRBD1. V lost 5 bases and J lost 2; bases outside the gene matches: 5. The CDR3 loop spans 15 amino acids. CDR1 SGHTA and CDR2 FQGNSA come from the germline V gene. CDR3 nucleotide sequence: TGTGCCAGCAGCATCGGGACAGGGGGGACCTACGAGCAGTACTTC. Protein: CASSIGTGGTYEQYF.

The sample holds many counts of this clonotype. J is TRBJ1-1 and V is TRBV7-2, with TRBD1 identical over 8 bases. This CDR3 has 16 amino acids. V gave up 5 bases and J gave up 4 bases; unmatched junction bases: 12. Germline V gene data show CDR1 as SGHTA and CDR2 as FQGNSA. The CDR3 here is CASSLETGARGTEAFF. As DNA, the CDR3 is TGTGCCAGCAGCCTAGAGACAGGGGCGCGGGGCACTGAAGCTTTCTTT.

In its sample, this clonotype was seen many times. The rearrangement uses TRBV7-2 and TRBJ2-2; D is unresolved. Germline CDR1 and CDR2: SGHTA and FQGNSA. CDR3 length equals 12 residues. The V end lost 5 bases, the J end lost 9 bases, and 10 bases lay between the germline ends. The CDR3 spells CASSLNNRELFF. CDR3 DNA: TGTGCCAGCAGCCTCAATAATCGGGAGCTGTTTTTT.

This clonotype has a count of ten or more. V and J are TRBV7-2 and TRBJ1-1; possibly TRBD1 for D (5 bases). CDR3 length: 14 amino acids. Trimming pared 2 bases from V and 7 bases from J, leaving 14 bases between. CDR1 SGHTA and CDR2 FQGNSA come from the germline V gene. CDR3 nucleotides: TGTGCCAGCAGCTTATCATCAGGGCCCCTTGAAGCTTTCTTT. As protein: CASSLSSGPLEAFF.

This clonotype was picked up many times. The gene calls are TRBV10-3 and TRBJ2-5; 8 bases map to TRBD1. The germline V gene has CDR1 ENHRY and CDR2 SYGVKD. The CDR3 consists of 14 residues. J was trimmed by 4 bases and V by 10 bases; bases with no gene match: 11. Written as DNA, the CDR3 is TGTGCCACCGCCGACGACAGGGGAGGAGAGACCCAGTACTTC. It encodes CATADDRGGETQYF.

This clonotype was recorded at least ten times. Written as DNA, the CDR3 is TGTGCCAGCAGCTCACAGGGGGCGGGTACTGAAGCTTTCTTT. This encodes CASSSQGAGTEAFF. The rearrangement links TRBV7-9 to TRBJ1-1; 9 bases agree with TRBD1. CDR1 and CDR2 (germline): SEHNR, FQNEAQ (reference sequence). The junction had 5 bases not matched to a gene; V was cut back by 4 bases and J by 5 bases. The CDR3 extends over 14 amino acids.

This clonotype was counted many times. V is TRBV7-2 and J is TRBJ2-1; 9 bases are shared with TRBD2. The CDR3 covers 13 residues. With V trimmed by 2 bases and J by 13 bases, 6 bases remained unmatched. Germline-derived CDR1 and CDR2 are SGHTA and FQGNSA. The CDR3, as DNA: TGTGCCAGCAGCTTAAAGGCGGGGGGGCACCAGTTCTTC. Its translation: CASSLKAGGHQFF. The full variable domain, with the rest looked up from reference TRBV7-2 and TRBJ2-1, is GAGVSQSPSNKVTEKGKDVELRCDPISGHTALYWYRQSLGQGLEFLIYFQGNSAPDKSGLPSDRFSAERTGGSVSTLTIQRTQQEDSAVYLCASSLKAGGHQFFGPGTRLTVL.

Many counts were recorded for this clonotype. CDR3 nucleotides: TGTGCCACCAGCAGAAGCAATATAGGGGCTTATGAGGCTTTCTTT. It yields the protein CATSRSNIGAYEAFF. The rearrangement uses TRBV15 and TRBJ1-1; tentative D call: TRBD1 (5 bases). The CDR3 has 15 residues. The ends were cut back, 2 bases at V and 11 bases at J, with 21 bases in the middle. Germline V gene data show CDR1 as LNHNV and CDR2 as YYDKDF (reference sequence).

This clonotype was observed many times. This chain connects TRBV5-4 to TRBJ2-5; possible D gene TRBD2, 6 bases. CDR3 length: 13 residues. CDR1 is SGHNT, CDR2 YYREEE, per germline (reference sequence). Trimming pared 6 bases from V and 2 bases from J, leaving 11 bases between. The CDR3 loop reads CASTGAGQETQYF. CDR3 DNA sequence: TGTGCCAGCACTGGGGCGGGGCAAGAGACCCAGTACTTC. The variable domain in full, completed from reference TRBV5-4 and TRBJ2-5, reads ETGVTQSPTHLIKTRGQQVTLRCSSQSGHNTVSWYQQALGQGPQFIFQYYREEENGRGNFPPRFSGLQFPNYSSELNVNALELDDSALYLCASTGAGQETQYFGPGTRLLVL.

This clonotype has ten or more counts. The genes are TRBV7-2 and TRBJ2-3; 9 bases match TRBD2. Germline V gene lookup returns CDR1 SGHTA and CDR2 FQGNSA. The CDR3 extends over 15 amino acids. The trim removed 5 bases at V and 3 bases at J, leaving 6 bases unmatched. The CDR3 sequence: CASSVGTSRTDTQYF. In DNA form, the CDR3 reads TGTGCCAGCAGCGTCGGGACTAGCAGGACAGATACGCAGTATTTT.

This clonotype was seen more than once but under ten times. The rearrangement uses TRBV19 and TRBJ1-2; TRBD1 might be the D (5 bases). Between the trimmed V and J ends, which lost 5 bases and 5 bases, there was a span of 21 bases. Germline values: CDR1 LNHDA, CDR2 SQIVND (reference sequence). The CDR3 is 16 residues long. CDR3 DNA: TGTGCCAGTAGTTCTACAGGAGGGACCGGGATATATGGCTACACCTTC. It codes for CASSSTGGTGIYGYTF.

This clonotype has more than one count but fewer than ten. This chain joins TRBV2 and TRBJ1-1, with D possibly being TRBD1 (5 bases). Between the trimmed V and J ends, which lost 4 bases and 1 base, there was a span of 10 bases. This CDR3 comprises 14 residues. Germline CDR1 SNHLY, CDR2 FYNNEI. The CDR3 bases are TGTGCCAGCAGTGTGCCGGGACCGAACACTGAAGCTTTCTTT. Translation gives CASSVPGPNTEAFF. Supplemented by reference TRBV2 and TRBJ1-1, the full variable domain reads EPEVTQTPSHQVTQMGQEVILRCVPISNHLYFYWYRQILGQKVEFLVSFYNNEISEKSEIFDDQFSVERPDGSNFTLKIRSTKLEDSAMYFCASSVPGPNTEAFFGQGTRLTVV.

This clonotype was counted ten times or more. The gene calls are TRBV7-2 and TRBJ2-3; tentative D call: TRBD2 (6 bases). Germline values: CDR1 SGHTA, CDR2 FQGNSA. CDR3 length: 14 amino acids. V was trimmed by 3 bases and J by 3 bases, leaving 10 bases between them. CDR3 coding DNA: TGTGCCAGCAGCTTGGAGGAGGGGACAGATACGCAGTATTTT. It yields the protein CASSLEEGTDTQYF.

CDR3 in DNA: TGTGCCAGCAGTTATCAGGGACAGGGGCTTGAAGCTTTCTTT. Amino acid sequence: CASSYQGQGLEAFF. This sequence joins TRBV6-9 and TRBJ1-1, with 10 bases fitting TRBD1. Germline values: CDR1 MNHGY, CDR2 SVAAGI. Germline trimming cut 2 bases from V and 7 bases from J; bases unmatched to any gene: 4. The CDR3 covers 14 residues.

This rearrangement joins TRBV20-1 to TRBJ2-5; D might be TRBD1 or TRBD2, each matching 5 bases. The CDR3 length is 14 residues. The V gene lost 0 bases and the J gene lost 2 bases, with 10 bases spanning the gap. The V gene's germline CDR1 is DFQATT and CDR2 SNEGSKA (reference sequence). The CDR3 region has the DNA TGCAGTGCTAGAGATGGGGGAAAGCAAGAGACCCAGTACTTC. This translates into CSARDGGKQETQYF.

This clonotype was seen a few times. The chain joins TRBV28 to TRBJ2-5; 7 bases are a match to TRBD2. This CDR3 region has 18 residues. CDR1 and CDR2 (germline): MDHEN, SYDVKM. Unmatched junction bases numbered 12, after V lost 2 bases and J lost 0 bases. DNA of the CDR3: TGTGCCAGCAGTTTAACCAAGGTGGGAGGGGCCCACCAAGAGACCCAGTACTTC. It yields the protein CASSLTKVGGAHQETQYF.

The rearrangement uses TRBV28 and TRBJ1-2; no definite D call. Looked up from germline, CDR1 is MDHEN and CDR2 is SYDVKM. This CDR3 comprises 13 residues. With 3 bases removed from V and 7 bases from J, the gap between germline ends came to 12 bases. CDR3 DNA sequence: TGTGCCAGCAGTTTCCGCCTGGGAGGTGGCTACACCTTC. It encodes CASSFRLGGGYTF.

There are many counts of this clonotype. This chain connects TRBV7-2 to TRBJ1-5; 8 bases match TRBD1. The CDR3 consists of 15 residues. Germline V lookup: CDR1 SGHTA, CDR2 FQGNSA. Losses at the gene ends were 6 bases for V and 6 bases for J; bases not matched to a gene: 10. In DNA form, the CDR3 reads TGTGCCAGCAGACCGACAGGGGACAACCTTCAGCCCCAGCATTTT. Its protein is CASRPTGDNLQPQHF.

Ten or more counts support this clonotype. The chain is built from TRBV5-1 and TRBJ2-1; D is undetermined. Trimming removed 2 bases at V and 8 bases at J, with 11 bases between. Germline CDR1 SGHRS, CDR2 YFSETQ. The CDR3 has 13 residues. CDR3 coding DNA: TGCGCCAGCAGCTTTGGTACGTCCGATGAGCAGTTCTTC. This translates into CASSFGTSDEQFF.

This clonotype was counted many times. The chain carries TRBV11-2 and TRBJ2-1; 10 bases match TRBD1. Trimming cost V 5 bases and J 10 bases; bases outside gene matches: 17. Germline values: CDR1 SGHAT, CDR2 FQNNGV. The CDR3 length is 17 residues. CDR3 DNA sequence: TGTGCCAGCAGCCCACACTCCCGCGGACAGGGGGTTCGGGAGCAGTTCTTC. It is translated as CASSPHSRGQGVREQFF.

In its sample, this clonotype was seen a few times. This sequence joins TRBV19 and TRBJ1-2; no clear D gene. The CDR3 has 17 residues. CDR1 and CDR2 from the germline V gene are LNHDA and SQIVND (reference sequence). Trimming removed 0 bases at V and 2 bases at J, with 16 bases between. The CDR3 DNA reads TGTGCCAGTAGTATAGATGCTGGGGTCTGGAGCAACTATGGCTACACCTTC. It yields the protein CASSIDAGVWSNYGYTF.

This clonotype was counted ten times or more. V usage is TRBV12-3 or TRBV12-4 and J usage is TRBJ2-3, with D perhaps matching TRBD1 or TRBD2 (6 bases each). The CDR3 totals 17 residues. The V gene lost 6 bases and the J gene lost 6 bases, with 25 bases spanning the gap. The DNA of the CDR3 is TGTGCCAGCAGAAGAGGGGGGTCGGGGTTACTGTTTGATACGCAGTATTTT. Its protein is CASRRGGSGLLFDTQYF.